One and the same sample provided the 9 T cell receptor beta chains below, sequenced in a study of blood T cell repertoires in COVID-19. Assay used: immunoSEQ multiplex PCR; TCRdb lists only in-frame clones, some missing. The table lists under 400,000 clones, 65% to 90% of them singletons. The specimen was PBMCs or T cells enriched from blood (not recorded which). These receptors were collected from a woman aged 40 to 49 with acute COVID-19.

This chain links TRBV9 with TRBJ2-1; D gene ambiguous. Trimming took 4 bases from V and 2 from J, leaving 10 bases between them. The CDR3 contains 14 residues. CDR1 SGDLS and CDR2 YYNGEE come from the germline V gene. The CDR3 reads CASSPGWPYNEQFF. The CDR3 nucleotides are TGTGCCAGCAGCCCAGGCTGGCCCTACAATGAGCAGTTCTTC.

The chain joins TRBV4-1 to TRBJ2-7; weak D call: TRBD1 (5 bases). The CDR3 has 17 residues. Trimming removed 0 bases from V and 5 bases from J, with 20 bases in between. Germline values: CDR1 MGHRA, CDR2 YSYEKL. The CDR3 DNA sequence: TGCGCCAGCAGCCAAGAATCCGAGTCGCAGGGTGTGGACGAGCAGTACTTC. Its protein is CASSQESESQGVDEQYF.

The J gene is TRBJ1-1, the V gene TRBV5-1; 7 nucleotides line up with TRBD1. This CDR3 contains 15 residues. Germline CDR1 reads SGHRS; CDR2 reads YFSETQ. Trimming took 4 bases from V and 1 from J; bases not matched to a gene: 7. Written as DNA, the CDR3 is TGCGCCAGCAGCCACGGACAGGCGACGAACACTGAAGCTTTCTTT. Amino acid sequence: CASSHGQATNTEAFF. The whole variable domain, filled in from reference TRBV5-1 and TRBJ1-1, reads KAGVTQTPRYLIKTRGQQVTLSCSPISGHRSVSWYQQTPGQGLQFLFEYFSETQRNKGNFPGRFSGRQFSNSRSEMNVSTLELGDSALYLCASSHGQATNTEAFFGQGTRLTVV.

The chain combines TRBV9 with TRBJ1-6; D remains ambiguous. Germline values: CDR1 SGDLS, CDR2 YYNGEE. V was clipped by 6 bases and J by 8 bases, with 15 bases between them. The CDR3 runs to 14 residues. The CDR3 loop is CASTLNPGDSPLHF. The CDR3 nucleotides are TGTGCCAGCACTTTAAATCCCGGGGATTCACCCCTCCACTTT. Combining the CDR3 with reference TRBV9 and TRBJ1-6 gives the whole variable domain DSGVTQTPKHLITATGQRVTLRCSPRSGDLSVYWYQQSLDQGLQFLIQYYNGEERAKGNILERFSAQQFPDLHSELNLSSLELGDSALYFCASTLNPGDSPLHFGNGTRLTVT.

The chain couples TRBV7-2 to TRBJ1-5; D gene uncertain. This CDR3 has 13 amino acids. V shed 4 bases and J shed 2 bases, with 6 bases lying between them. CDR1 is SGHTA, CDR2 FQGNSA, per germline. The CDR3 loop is CASSSGGNQPQHF. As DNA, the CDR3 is TGTGCCAGCAGCTCCGGGGGCAATCAGCCCCAGCATTTT.

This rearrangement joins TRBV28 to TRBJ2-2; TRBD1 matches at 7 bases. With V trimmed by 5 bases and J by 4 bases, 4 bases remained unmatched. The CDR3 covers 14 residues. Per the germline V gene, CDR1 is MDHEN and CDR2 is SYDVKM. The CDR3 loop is CASSRQGSTGELFF. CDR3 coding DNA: TGTGCCAGCAGTCGACAGGGTAGCACCGGGGAGCTGTTTTTT.

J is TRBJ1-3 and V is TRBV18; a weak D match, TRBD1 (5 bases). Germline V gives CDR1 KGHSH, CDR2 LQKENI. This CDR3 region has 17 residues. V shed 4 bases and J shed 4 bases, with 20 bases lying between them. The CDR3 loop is CASSQDQGNDSGNTIYF. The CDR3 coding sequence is TGTGCCAGCTCACAGGATCAGGGTAATGATTCCGGAAACACCATATATTTT.

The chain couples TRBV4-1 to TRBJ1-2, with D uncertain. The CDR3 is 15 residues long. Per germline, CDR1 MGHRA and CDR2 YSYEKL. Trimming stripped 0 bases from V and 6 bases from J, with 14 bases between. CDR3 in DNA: TGCGCCAGCAGCCAAGATCCGGCGACTCCTCATGGCTACACCTTC. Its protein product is CASSQDPATPHGYTF.

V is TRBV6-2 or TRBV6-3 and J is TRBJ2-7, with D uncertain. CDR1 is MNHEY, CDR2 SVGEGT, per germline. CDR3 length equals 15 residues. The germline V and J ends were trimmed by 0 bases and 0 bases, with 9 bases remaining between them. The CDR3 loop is CASSYSHEYSYEQYF. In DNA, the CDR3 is TGTGCCAGCAGTTACTCGCACGAGTACTCCTACGAGCAGTACTTC.